This T cell receptor (beta chain) was identified during a study of T cell repertoires in cytomegalovirus infection (dated 2019 in TCRdb). The study in broad terms: Alongside well-studied HLA-B-restricted epitopes, the peptide stimulations were aimed at recently identified HLA-C-restricted CMV epitopes, whose presentation resists viral immunomodulation. The HLA type of each donor mattered for the analysis, because public TCR beta signatures pointed to carriage of CMV infection along with the matching HLA type.

Broad study findings and their caveats: Cumulative frequency of public TCR beta family members discriminated carriers of CMV infection plus the relevant HLA type in this cohort and an independent 352-donor cohort. The ex vivo response was dominated by HLA-C-restricted CMV-specific TCR beta clonotypes, which also provided the single most frequent clonotype in two of eight donors.

Sequencer: Illumina HiSeq 1500. TCRdb trimmed public reads at Q25 via fastp, called clones via MiXCR and kept in-frame beta chains. Rows merge per CDR3 protein into single entries with the most common DNA and genes. Counted in this sample were 400,000 to 600,000 distinct CDR3 sequences; approximately 42% of them appeared once. Of the sample, about 45% falls within the top ten clones. CDR1 and CDR2 (DFQATT, SNEGSKA) derive from the germline V gene (reference sequence). After removal of 8 bases from V and 3 bases from J, the junction retains 9 bases not matched to a gene. The CDR3 holds 13 amino acids from the cysteine to the phenylalanine. The only DNA kept is the CDR3, 39 bases in frame from the first base. The treatment or condition label corresponds to: in vitro stimulation with specific CMV peptide epitopes to enrich CMV-specific T cells. Turning to this clonotype: Its antigen target is currently unknown. Within one base of it there is no much larger clone, and no base qualities were kept.

The TCR comes from a human donor in good health (CMV status not recorded). Some clones in this sample may be carry-over from other donors' samples. This material consisted of cultured PBMCs, taken from culture after CMV antigen stimulation. The chain couples TRBV20-1 to TRBJ1-1, and TRBD1 matches 7 of the central bases. The CDR3 corresponds to CSTRGGRDTEAFF. Here is the DNA: TGCAGTACCAGGGGGGGACGAGACACTGAAGCTTTCTTT.